The entry below describes one TCR beta chain. Its antigen remains unidentified. The record has no base qualities; no much larger clone is one base away. The data originate from a study of blood T cell repertoires in COVID-19 (dated by TCRdb to the early 2020s). Study-level background: Samples from collaborators originated in the United States, Italy and Spain and spanned both the acute and convalescent phases of COVID-19. The prospective study material was composed of cDNA or gDNA derived from T cells, B-cell-depleted T cells, or PBMCs. The dataset comprised deeply sampled blood TCRbeta repertoires from subjects exposed to, actively infected with, or recovered from COVID-19. A freely available public database, intended as a resource for researchers studying the immune response to SARS-CoV-2, is where the repertoires were released. Samples were obtained from the ongoing ImmuneRACE study (first 160 participants) and from 1,254 subjects provided by 6 global collaborators. A de-identified subject ID, COVID-19 status, age in years and sex were almost always included in the sample metadata. Where available, HLA class I and class II types were taken from metadata supplied by the sample provider and were not determined by assay-based typing.

Each collaborating institution followed its own protocols to collect whole blood in K2EDTA tubes. For TCRbeta analysis, collaborators shipped samples as frozen whole blood, isolated PBMCs, or DNA extracted from either of those sample types. Trimming at the junction amounts to 2 bases on V and 0 bases on J, and the germline ends lie 8 bases apart. Reading from cysteine to phenylalanine, the CDR3 counts 14 amino acids. Of the read, only the CDR3 DNA is kept; its 42 bases are in frame from base 1. CDR1 and CDR2 were assigned from the germline V gene (reference sequence) as SGHKS and YYEKEE. The study at large found these results: The amount of clinical and demographic metadata varied by source and participant and was provided uncurated.

The immunoSEQ Assay, a bias-controlled multiplex PCR, was used to amplify TCRbeta CDR3 regions from genomic DNA. The authors' analysis ran thus. Within the assay, amplification of reference gene primers was used to estimate how many nucleated cells each sample contained. Sequence reads were collapsed and filtered to measure the absolute abundance of every unique TCRbeta CDR3 rearrangement. For each sample, productive Simpson clonality was calculated as the square root of Simpson's diversity index across productive rearrangements. The table comes from immuneACCESS by way of TCRdb, which keeps in-frame sequences with V and J called. Part of the clones is missing from these tables; in studies checked, under half for an unresolved V gene and the rest for unknown reasons. The DNA was the basis for D and trimming; V, J and clone size are from that table. This sample comprises approximately 210,000 clones, about 86% of them detected only once. 0.6% to 1% of the sample is held by the ten biggest clonotypes.

The sequence came from a woman between 65 and 79 years old with acute or convalescent COVID-19. The specimen was peripheral blood. The rearranged segments are TRBV5-5 and TRBJ1-1; the D gene assignment is ambiguous. The DNA sequence is TGTGCCAGCAGCTTCAATAGTTTGAACACTGAAGCTTTCTTT. Protein translation: CASSFNSLNTEAFF.